This T cell receptor (beta chain) stems from a study of blood T cell repertoires in COVID-19. TCRdb keeps only in-frame clones here, not all; method: immunoSEQ multiplex PCR. Of approximately 230,000 clones listed, approximately 81% are singletons. Per germline, CDR1 LNHDA and CDR2 SQIVND (reference sequence). J lost 16 bases, V lost 3 bases, and 9 bases had no gene match. CDR3 length: 15 residues. This receptor was identified in a man under 40 with active or convalescent COVID-19. Sequenced: peripheral blood. The chain employs TRBV19 and TRBJ2-1; TRBD2 agrees at 16 bases. The CDR3 nucleotides read TGTGCCAGTAGTATGGGACCGGGACTAGCGGGGGGGTGCTTCTTC. It yields the protein CASSMGPGLAGGCFF. Supplemented by reference TRBV19 and TRBJ2-1, the full variable domain reads DGGITQSPKYLFRKEGQNVTLSCEQNLNHDAMYWYRQDPGQGLRLIYYSQIVNDFQKGDIAEGYSVSREKKESFPLTVTSAQKNPTAFYLCASSMGPGLAGGCFFGPGTRLTVL.